Sequencing of this TCR beta chain was carried out in a study of monozygotic twins with inflammatory bowel disease. The germline gives CDR1 SGHVS, CDR2 FNYEAQ. The CDR3 totals 15 residues. No DNA is given; TCRdb re-called the 5' RACE reads and lists each CDR3 protein once. The sample table sets out approximately 120,000 distinct CDR3 sequences. This chain connects TRBV7-6 to TRBJ1-1; TCRdb gives TRBD1 as the D gene, but with no DNA this cannot be confirmed. The TCR comes from a human donor with ulcerative colitis or Crohn's disease, or a healthy co-twin of an affected twin (not recorded which). The source material was blood. CDR3 loop: CASSFFLGGNTEAFF.